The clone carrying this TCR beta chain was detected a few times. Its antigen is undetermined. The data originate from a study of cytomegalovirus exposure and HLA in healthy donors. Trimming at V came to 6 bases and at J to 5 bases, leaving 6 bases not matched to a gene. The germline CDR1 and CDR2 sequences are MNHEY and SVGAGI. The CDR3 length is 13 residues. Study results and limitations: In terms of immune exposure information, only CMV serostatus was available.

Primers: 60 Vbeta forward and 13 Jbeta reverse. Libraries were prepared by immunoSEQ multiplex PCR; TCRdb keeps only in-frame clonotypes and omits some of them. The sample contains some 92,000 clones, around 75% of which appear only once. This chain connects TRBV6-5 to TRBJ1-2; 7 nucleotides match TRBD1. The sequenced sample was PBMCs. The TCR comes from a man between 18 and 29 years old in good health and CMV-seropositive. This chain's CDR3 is CASRTGTVYGYTF. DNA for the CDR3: TGTGCCAGCAGAACCGGGACAGTTTATGGCTACACCTTC.